The rows below give T cell receptor beta chains drawn from one sample of a study of regulatory T cells in long-lasting Graves disease. TCRdb called the multiplex PCR reads again in MiXCR, with one record for every CDR3 protein. The sample lists about 530,000 distinct CDR3 sequences, around 15% occurring once. The sample also formed part of further work on T cells in Graves' hyperthyroidism and ophthalmopathy.

The material sequenced was peripheral blood mononuclear cells (PBMCs), taken at new diagnosis, from a patient treated with antithyroid drugs. The origin of the receptors is a woman aged 35-60 years with Graves disease. Each CDR3 is given without its conserved first and last residue. Rows may omit the clone size; those that give it use once, few, many or a size class.

cdr3_aa v_call clone_size
ASSASGGGYEQY TRBV12-3/TRBV12-4 few
ASSSPSENYNEQF TRBV6-2/TRBV6-3 many
ATSGLPEAAQETQY TRBV15 -
ASGWRDSYNEQF TRBV5-4 -
ASSLPGVIGYT TRBV7-9 -
ASSLGQGEDGYT TRBV5-1 few
ASSTGTEETQY TRBV5-4 -
ASSRGRLAPAYEQY TRBV7-8 many
ASSYTTGTPTSNGNTIY TRBV12-3/TRBV12-4 -
ASSRPIPDTRY TRBV12-3/TRBV12-4 -
ASRPQGLNSPLH TRBV6-1 few
ASSVGTSGPDTQY TRBV9 many
ASSLEYSPLH TRBV14 -
ASSVGGISTDTQY TRBV12-3/TRBV12-4 many
ASAGTANTEAF TRBV4-1 many
ASSIDRKANTGELF TRBV19 -
SAAGLAGNTIY TRBV20-1 few
ASCNLGEETQY TRBV28 few
ASSYGRGGEQF TRBV6-2/TRBV6-3 few
AIRGGGTNGYT TRBV10-3 many
ASRDPGVVENEQF TRBV6-2/TRBV6-3 many
ASSYSRDTQY TRBV6-2/TRBV6-3 -
ASSPGGAGETQY TRBV7-9 many
AISDRGQEGQY TRBV10-3 many
ASSQVGFNQPQH TRBV4-1 -
AISESGLSSGNTIY TRBV10-3 -
ASSFTAGGGYT TRBV5-1 -
ASSRSITYEQY TRBV14 -